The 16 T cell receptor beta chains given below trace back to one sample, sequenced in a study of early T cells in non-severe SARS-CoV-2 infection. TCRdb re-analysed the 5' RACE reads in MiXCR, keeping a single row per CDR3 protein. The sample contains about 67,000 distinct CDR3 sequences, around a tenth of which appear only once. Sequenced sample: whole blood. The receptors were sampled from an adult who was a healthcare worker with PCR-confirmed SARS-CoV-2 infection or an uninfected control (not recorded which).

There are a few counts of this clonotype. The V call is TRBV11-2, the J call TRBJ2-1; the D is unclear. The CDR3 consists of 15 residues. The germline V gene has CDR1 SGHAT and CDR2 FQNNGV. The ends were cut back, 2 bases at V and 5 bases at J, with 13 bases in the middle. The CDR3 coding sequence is TGTGCCAGCAGCTTATTCGGTGGGCGGAACAATGAGCAGTTCTTC. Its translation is CASSLFGGRNNEQFF.

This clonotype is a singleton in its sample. The CDR3 loop is CASSHHPLTGRGTEAFF. The CDR3 nucleotides are TGTGCCAGCAGCCATCATCCCTTGACAGGGCGAGGAACTGAAGCTTTCTTT. The chain is built from TRBV4-2 and TRBJ1-1, with TRBD1 identical over 7 bases. The CDR3 length is 17 residues. Per the germline V gene, CDR1 is LGHNA and CDR2 is YNFKEQ. V lost 3 bases to trimming and J lost 5 bases; unmatched junction nucleotides: 15.

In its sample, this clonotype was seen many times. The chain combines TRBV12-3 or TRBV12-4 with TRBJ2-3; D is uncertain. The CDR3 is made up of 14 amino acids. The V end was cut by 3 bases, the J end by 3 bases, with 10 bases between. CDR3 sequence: CASSFGPSTDTQYF. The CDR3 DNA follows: TGTGCCAGCAGTTTTGGCCCTTCTACAGATACGCAGTATTTT.

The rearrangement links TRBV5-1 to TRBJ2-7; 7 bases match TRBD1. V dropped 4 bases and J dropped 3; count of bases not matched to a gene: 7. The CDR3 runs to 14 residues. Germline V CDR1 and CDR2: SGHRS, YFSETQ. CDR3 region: CASSARGPFYEQYF. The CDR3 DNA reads TGCGCCAGCAGCGCGAGGGGGCCGTTCTACGAGCAGTACTTC.

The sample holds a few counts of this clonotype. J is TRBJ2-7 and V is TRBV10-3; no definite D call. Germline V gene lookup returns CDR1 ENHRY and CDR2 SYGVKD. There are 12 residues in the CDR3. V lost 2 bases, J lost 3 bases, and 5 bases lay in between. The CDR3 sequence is CAISEGDYEQYF. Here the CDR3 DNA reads TGTGCCATCAGTGAGGGTGACTACGAGCAGTACTTC.

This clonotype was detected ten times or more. The CDR3 DNA reads as TGCAGCGTTGAGCTTGCAGACAGAGGCACAGATACGCAGTATTTT. It translates to CSVELADRGTDTQYF. The genes are TRBV29-1 and TRBJ2-3, with D tentatively TRBD1 (5 bases). V lost 3 bases and J lost 1, with 14 bases in between. From germline, CDR1 is SQVTM and CDR2 ANQGSEA. This CDR3 has 15 residues.

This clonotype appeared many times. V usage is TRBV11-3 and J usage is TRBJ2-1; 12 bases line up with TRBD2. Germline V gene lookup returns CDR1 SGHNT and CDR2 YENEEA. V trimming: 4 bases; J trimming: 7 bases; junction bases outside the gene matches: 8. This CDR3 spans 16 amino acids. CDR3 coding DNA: TGTGCCAGCAGCTCCCCGGGTGGACTAGCGGGAAATGAGCAGTTCTTC. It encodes CASSSPGGLAGNEQFF.

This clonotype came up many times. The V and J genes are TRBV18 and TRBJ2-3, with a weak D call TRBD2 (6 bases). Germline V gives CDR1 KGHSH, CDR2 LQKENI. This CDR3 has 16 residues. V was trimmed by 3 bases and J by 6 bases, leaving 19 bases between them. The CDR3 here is CASSPPGFGEDDTQYF. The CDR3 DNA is TGTGCCAGCTCACCCCCAGGTTTCGGGGAGGACGATACGCAGTATTTT.

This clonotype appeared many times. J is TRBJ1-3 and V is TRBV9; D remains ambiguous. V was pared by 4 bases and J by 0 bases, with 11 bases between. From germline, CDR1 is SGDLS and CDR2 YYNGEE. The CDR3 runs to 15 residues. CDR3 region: CASSLGPGSGNTIYF. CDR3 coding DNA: TGTGCCAGCAGCCTTGGGCCCGGCTCTGGAAACACCATATATTTT.

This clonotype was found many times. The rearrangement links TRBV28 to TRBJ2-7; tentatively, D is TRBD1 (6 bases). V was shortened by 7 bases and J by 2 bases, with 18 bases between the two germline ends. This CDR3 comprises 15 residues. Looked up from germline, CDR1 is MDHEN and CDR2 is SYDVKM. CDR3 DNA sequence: TGTGCCAGCACTAAACCAGCGCAGGGGACCTACGAGCAGTACTTC. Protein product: CASTKPAQGTYEQYF.

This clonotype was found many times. The chain's CDR3 is CASSVRSIGYGYTF. CDR3 DNA: TGTGCCAGCAGTGTAAGGAGCATTGGCTATGGCTACACCTTC. The V and J genes are TRBV27 and TRBJ1-2; D remains unclear. Per germline, CDR1 MNHEY and CDR2 SMNVEV (reference sequence). This CDR3 has 14 amino acids. V was cut by 5 bases and J by 4 bases, with 14 bases left in between.

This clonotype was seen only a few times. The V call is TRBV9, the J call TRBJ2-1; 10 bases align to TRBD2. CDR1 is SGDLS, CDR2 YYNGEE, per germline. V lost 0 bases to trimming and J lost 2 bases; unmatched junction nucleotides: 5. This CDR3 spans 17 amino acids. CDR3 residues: CASSVGSGGSTYNEQFF. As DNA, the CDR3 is TGTGCCAGCAGCGTAGGTAGCGGGGGGTCTACCTACAATGAGCAGTTCTTC. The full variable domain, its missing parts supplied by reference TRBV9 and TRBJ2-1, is DSGVTQTPKHLITATGQRVTLRCSPRSGDLSVYWYQQSLDQGLQFLIQYYNGEERAKGNILERFSAQQFPDLHSELNLSSLELGDSALYFCASSVGSGGSTYNEQFFGPGTRLTVL.

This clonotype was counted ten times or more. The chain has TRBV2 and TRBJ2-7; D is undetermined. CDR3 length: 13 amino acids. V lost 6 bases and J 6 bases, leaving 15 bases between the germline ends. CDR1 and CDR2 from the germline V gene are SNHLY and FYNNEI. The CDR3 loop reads CASSPDPLAEQYF. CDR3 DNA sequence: TGTGCCAGCAGCCCCGACCCCCTTGCCGAGCAGTACTTC. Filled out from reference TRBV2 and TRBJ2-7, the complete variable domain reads EPEVTQTPSHQVTQMGQEVILRCVPISNHLYFYWYRQILGQKVEFLVSFYNNEISEKSEIFDDQFSVERPDGSNFTLKIRSTKLEDSAMYFCASSPDPLAEQYFGPGTRLTVT.

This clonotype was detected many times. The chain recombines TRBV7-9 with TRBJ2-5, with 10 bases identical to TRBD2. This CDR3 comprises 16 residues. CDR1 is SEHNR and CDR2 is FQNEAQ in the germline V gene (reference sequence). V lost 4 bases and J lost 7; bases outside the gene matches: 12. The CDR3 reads CASSSRGTSESGTQYF. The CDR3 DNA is TGTGCCAGCAGCTCCCGTGGGACTAGCGAATCTGGGACCCAGTACTTC.

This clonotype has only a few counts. This CDR3 reads CASSLAGQGTAFF. CDR3 bases: TGTGCCAGCAGCTTAGCGGGCCAGGGTACAGCTTTCTTT. This chain connects TRBV7-8 to TRBJ1-1; D is possibly TRBD1 (5 bases). V lost 0 bases, J lost 10 bases, and 12 bases lay in between. Germline CDR1 reads SGHVS; CDR2 reads FQNEAQ. This CDR3 is built from 13 residues. The full variable domain, in which reference TRBV7-8 and TRBJ1-1 provide the parts outside the CDR3, is GAGVSQSPRYKVAKRGQDVALRCDPISGHVSLFWYQQALGQGPEFLTYFQNEAQLDKSGLPSDRFFAERPEGSVSTLKIQRTQQEDSAVYLCASSLAGQGTAFFGQGTRLTVV.

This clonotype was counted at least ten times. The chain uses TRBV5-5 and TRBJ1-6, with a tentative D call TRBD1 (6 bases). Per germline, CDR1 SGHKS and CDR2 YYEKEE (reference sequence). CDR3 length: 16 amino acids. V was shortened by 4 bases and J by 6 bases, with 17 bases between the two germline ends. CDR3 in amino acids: CASSVTGNLPNSPLHF. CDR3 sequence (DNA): TGTGCCAGCAGCGTTACAGGGAACCTACCTAATTCACCCCTCCACTTT.